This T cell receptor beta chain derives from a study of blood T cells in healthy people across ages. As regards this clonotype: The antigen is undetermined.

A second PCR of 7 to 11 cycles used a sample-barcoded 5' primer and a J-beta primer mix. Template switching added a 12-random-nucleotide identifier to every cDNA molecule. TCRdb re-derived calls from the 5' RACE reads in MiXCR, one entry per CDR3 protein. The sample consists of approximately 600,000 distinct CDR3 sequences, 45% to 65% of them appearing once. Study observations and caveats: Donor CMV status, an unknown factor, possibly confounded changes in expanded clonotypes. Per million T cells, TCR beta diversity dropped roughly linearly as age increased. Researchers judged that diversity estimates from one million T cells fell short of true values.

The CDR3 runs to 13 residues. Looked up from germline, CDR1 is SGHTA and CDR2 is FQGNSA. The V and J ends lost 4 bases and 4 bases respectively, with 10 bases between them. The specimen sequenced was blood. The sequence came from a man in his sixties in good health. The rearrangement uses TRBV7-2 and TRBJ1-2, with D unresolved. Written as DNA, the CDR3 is TGTGCCAGCAGCTATGAGTCAATCTATGGCTACACCTTC. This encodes CASSYESIYGYTF. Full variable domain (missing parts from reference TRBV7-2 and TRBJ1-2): GAGVSQSPSNKVTEKGKDVELRCDPISGHTALYWYRQSLGQGLEFLIYFQGNSAPDKSGLPSDRFSAERTGGSVSTLTIQRTQQEDSAVYLCASSYESIYGYTFGSGTRLTVV.